Below are 26 T cell receptor beta chains sequenced from a single sample in a study of T cells after yellow fever vaccination. TCRdb redid the calling of the 5' RACE reads with MiXCR, one entry per CDR3 protein. The sample lists under 250,000 distinct CDR3 sequences, 6.9% occurring once. Sequences were derived from CD4+ T cells sorted from PBMCs, sampled 15 days after the yellow fever booster vaccination. The receptor set was obtained from a man aged 25 to 45 who received the YFV17D yellow fever vaccine.

This clonotype came up a few times. The V call is TRBV7-2, the J call TRBJ2-7, with D unresolved. Germline V lookup: CDR1 SGHTA, CDR2 FQGNSA. CDR3 length equals 13 residues. V was clipped by 5 bases and J by 4 bases, with 12 bases between them. In nucleotides, the CDR3 is TGTGCCAGCAGCGTACCGAACGGGTACGAGCAGTACTTC. Translation: CASSVPNGYEQYF.

In this sample, this clonotype turned up a few times. The chain combines TRBV20-1 with TRBJ2-3; tentative D call: TRBD2 (7 bases). CDR1 and CDR2 from the germline V gene are DFQATT and SNEGSKA (reference sequence). The V gene lost 5 bases and the J gene lost 8 bases, with 23 bases spanning the gap. This CDR3 spans 15 amino acids. The CDR3 loop is CSARGARSSSATQYF. The CDR3 DNA follows: TGCAGTGCTCGGGGGGCTCGTTCGAGTTCGGCTACGCAGTATTTT.

This clonotype was recorded many times. CDR3 amino acids: CSAISGRKANEQFF. CDR3 DNA sequence: TGCAGTGCTATTAGCGGGAGGAAGGCCAATGAGCAGTTCTTC. The J gene is TRBJ2-1, the V gene TRBV20-1; 10 nucleotides match TRBD2. CDR3 length: 14 amino acids. The V segment lost 4 bases and the J segment 6 bases; nucleotides outside the gene matches: 6. Germline loops: CDR1 DFQATT, CDR2 SNEGSKA (reference sequence).

This clonotype was observed many times. CDR3 residues: CASKRQGLTDTQYF. In DNA form, the CDR3 reads TGTGCCAGCAAAAGACAGGGCCTCACAGATACGCAGTATTTT. This chain joins TRBV12-3 or TRBV12-4 and TRBJ2-3, with 7 nucleotides matching TRBD1. V lost 7 bases to trimming and J lost 2 bases; unmatched junction nucleotides: 6. The CDR3 is 14 residues long.

This clonotype was observed a few times. The chain recombines TRBV5-5 with TRBJ2-1; 7 bases agree with TRBD2. The CDR3 has 13 amino acids. In germline, CDR1 is SGHKS, CDR2 YYEKEE (reference sequence). V lost 5 bases, J lost 7 bases, and 6 bases stayed unmatched. CDR3 region: CASSPGGGNEQFF. For the CDR3, the DNA is TGTGCCAGCAGTCCGGGAGGAGGGAATGAGCAGTTCTTC.

This clonotype was detected only a few times. J is TRBJ2-2 and V is TRBV7-9, with a possible D match to TRBD2 (5 bases). Germline CDR1 SEHNR, CDR2 FQNEAQ (reference sequence). This CDR3 region has 13 residues. Trimming left V 2 bases short and J 6 bases short, with 7 bases between. The CDR3 spells CASSLSGPGELFF. The CDR3 coding sequence is TGTGCCAGCAGCTTAAGCGGTCCCGGGGAGCTGTTTTTT.

The CDR3 DNA sequence: TGTGCCAGCAGCTACATATCAGGGACCTATCGCTACGAGCAGTACTTC. This codes for CASSYISGTYRYEQYF. This chain connects TRBV7-9 to TRBJ2-7; D is tentatively TRBD1 or TRBD2 (5 bases each). This CDR3 region has 16 residues. The germline gives CDR1 SEHNR, CDR2 FQNEAQ (reference sequence). The V end lost 4 bases, the J end lost 3 bases, and 19 bases lay between the germline ends.

This clonotype was counted at least ten times. The chain uses TRBV20-1 and TRBJ1-1; TRBD1 might be the D (5 bases). The CDR3 is 16 residues long. Trimming left V 1 base short and J 1 base short, with 16 bases between. Germline CDR1 is DFQATT and CDR2 is SNEGSKA (reference sequence). In DNA form, the CDR3 reads TGCAGTGCTAGAGCTGAATCGGGGAGGGGGAACACTGAAGCTTTCTTT. This encodes CSARAESGRGNTEAFF.

There are a few counts of this clonotype. The chain couples TRBV20-1 to TRBJ2-4; a weak D match, TRBD1 (5 bases). This CDR3 spans 13 amino acids. The V end was cut by 6 bases, the J end by 8 bases, with 17 bases between. CDR1 DFQATT and CDR2 SNEGSKA come from the germline V gene (reference sequence). DNA for the CDR3: TGCAGTGCGGAAGACCCCAGGGCAGACATTCAGTACTTC. Amino acid sequence: CSAEDPRADIQYF.

This clonotype was counted a few times. The rearrangement joins TRBV24-1 to TRBJ1-1, with D uncertain. CDR1 is KGHDR and CDR2 is SFDVKD in the germline V gene. Trimming removed 3 bases from V and 2 bases from J, with 9 bases in between. The CDR3 runs to 14 residues. This CDR3 is CATSDGPSNTEAFF. The CDR3 DNA reads TGTGCCACCAGTGATGGGCCTTCCAACACTGAAGCTTTCTTT.

This clonotype was counted at least ten times. The chain carries TRBV12-3 or TRBV12-4 and TRBJ2-1, with TRBD2 matching over 10 bases. The CDR3 loop spans 16 amino acids. V lost 5 bases and J lost 6; bases outside the gene matches: 10. The CDR3 nucleotides are TGTGCCAGCAGTGACGTGCCGGGACTAGCGCGCAATGAGCAGTTCTTC. This gives the protein CASSDVPGLARNEQFF.

This clonotype was observed a few times. The chain employs TRBV5-1 and TRBJ1-1; D gene uncertain. The CDR3 length is 12 residues. The germline V and J ends were trimmed by 4 bases and 8 bases, with 12 bases remaining between them. Germline assignment: CDR1 SGHRS and CDR2 YFSETQ. The CDR3 nucleotides are TGCGCCAGCAGCCCCCTAGGCAGCGAAGCTTTCTTT. Translation gives CASSPLGSEAFF.

In this sample, this clonotype turned up many times. This chain links TRBV3-1 with TRBJ2-4; 16 positions match TRBD2. The CDR3 runs to 21 residues. Germline V gene lookup returns CDR1 LGHDT and CDR2 YNNKEL (reference sequence). V dropped 3 bases and J dropped 3; count of bases not matched to a gene: 14. CDR3 protein: CASSHRPGLAGGGLDKNIQYF. For the CDR3, the DNA is TGTGCCAGCAGCCACCGCCCGGGACTAGCGGGAGGGGGGCTTGACAAAAACATTCAGTACTTC. Complete variable domain (other parts from reference TRBV3-1 and TRBJ2-4): DTAVSQTPKYLVTQMGNDKSIKCEQNLGHDTMYWYKQDSKKFLKIMFSYNNKELIINETVPNRFSPKSPDKAHLNLHINSLELGDSAVYFCASSHRPGLAGGGLDKNIQYFGAGTRLSVL.

This clonotype has a handful of counts. J is TRBJ2-1 and V is TRBV10-2, with D maybe TRBD2 (5 bases). V gave up 3 bases and J gave up 4 bases, with 13 bases separating them. Germline values: CDR1 WSHSY, CDR2 SAAADI. The CDR3 is 15 residues long. The CDR3 nucleotides are TGCGCCAGCAGTGACCCCCATGAGGGTTACAATGAGCAGTTCTTC. The encoded protein is CASSDPHEGYNEQFF.

This clonotype has a handful of counts. The rearrangement joins TRBV30 to TRBJ1-4; D not resolved. The CDR3 is 12 residues long. Trimming took off 7 bases at V and 8 bases at J, with 14 bases between the two ends. From germline, CDR1 is GTSNPN and CDR2 SVGIG (reference sequence). CDR3 DNA sequence: TGTGCCTACTCAGGACTGGAAGAAAAACTGTTTTTT. Protein: CAYSGLEEKLFF.

The rearrangement joins TRBV7-2 to TRBJ2-1; 7 bases match TRBD2. Germline-derived CDR1 and CDR2 are SGHTA and FQGNSA. CDR3 size: 15 residues. V shed 5 bases and J 7 bases; nucleotides not matched to a gene: 11. The CDR3 nucleotides are TGTGCCAGCAGCCCCATTCGGGGGGTGCGTAATGAGCAGTTCTTC. Encoded protein: CASSPIRGVRNEQFF.

The chain combines TRBV6-5 with TRBJ1-4, with a weak D call TRBD1 (5 bases). CDR1 is MNHEY and CDR2 is SVGAGI in the germline V gene. Trimming shortened V by 6 bases and J by 8 bases, and 19 bases separated the two germline ends. The CDR3 loop spans 15 amino acids. This chain's CDR3 is CASSPPGQGGEKLFF. The CDR3 coding sequence is TGTGCCAGCAGCCCGCCGGGGCAGGGAGGGGAAAAACTGTTTTTT.

The chain combines TRBV20-1 with TRBJ2-1; 8 nucleotides line up with TRBD2. The length of the CDR3 is 14 residues. The germline V gene encodes CDR1 DFQATT and CDR2 SNEGSKA (reference sequence). The V segment lost 3 bases and the J segment 3 bases; nucleotides outside the gene matches: 4. The DNA of the CDR3 is TGCAGTGCTAGTAAGACTAGCGTCTACAATGAGCAGTTCTTC. Protein: CSASKTSVYNEQFF.

This clonotype was recorded many times. The chain is built from TRBV5-1 and TRBJ2-7; D call uncertain. Trimming stripped 0 bases from V and 5 bases from J, with 6 bases between. In germline, CDR1 is SGHRS, CDR2 YFSETQ. This CDR3 comprises 12 residues. CDR3 sequence reads: CASSLETHEQYF. The CDR3 coding sequence is TGCGCCAGCAGCTTGGAAACACACGAGCAGTACTTC.

This clonotype was picked up many times. This chain links TRBV11-2 with TRBJ2-7; 11 bases map to TRBD1. The CDR3 sequence is 15 residues long. V shed 5 bases, J shed 4 bases, and the junction held 7 bases outside the gene matches. Germline values: CDR1 SGHAT, CDR2 FQNNGV. The CDR3, as DNA: TGTGCCAGCAGCCCCGGACAGGGGGCATTATACGAGCAGTACTTC. Translation gives CASSPGQGALYEQYF. The variable domain in full, with the rest retrieved from reference TRBV11-2 and TRBJ2-7, is EAGVAQSPRYKIIEKRQSVAFWCNPISGHATLYWYQQILGQGPKLLIQFQNNGVVDDSQLPKDRFSAERLKGVDSTLKIQPAKLEDSAVYLCASSPGQGALYEQYFGPGTRLTVT.

This clonotype was counted at least ten times. The rearrangement joins TRBV6-2 or TRBV6-3 to TRBJ1-5; no reliable D call. CDR1 is MNHEY, CDR2 SVGEGT, per germline. V gave up 6 bases and J gave up 4 bases, with 16 bases separating them. The CDR3 is 15 amino acids. The CDR3 is CASSPAGIRNQPQHF. The CDR3 coding sequence is TGTGCCAGCAGCCCCGCGGGGATTCGGAATCAGCCCCAGCATTTT.

This clonotype appeared a few times. The chain links TRBV7-9 to TRBJ1-6; 10 bases are shared with TRBD1. V lost 6 bases, J lost 6 bases, and 2 bases stayed unmatched. There are 14 residues in the CDR3. Germline CDR1 is SEHNR and CDR2 is FQNEAQ (reference sequence). The CDR3 sequence is CASRGQGGNSPLHF. The DNA of the CDR3 is TGTGCCAGCAGAGGACAGGGGGGTAATTCACCCCTCCACTTT.

The chain is built from TRBV7-2 and TRBJ2-5; the D is unclear. The CDR3 sequence is 15 residues long. Germline assignment: CDR1 SGHTA and CDR2 FQGNSA. The V end was cut by 2 bases, the J end by 5 bases, with 15 bases between. The CDR3: CASSLSSDLWETQYF. The CDR3 nucleotides read TGTGCCAGCAGCTTATCCTCGGACCTCTGGGAGACCCAGTACTTC.

This chain joins TRBV27 and TRBJ2-7; 9 bases are shared with TRBD2. This CDR3 contains 18 residues. J was trimmed by 2 bases and V by 0 bases; bases with no gene match: 11. Germline V lookup: CDR1 MNHEY, CDR2 SMNVEV (reference sequence). The CDR3 DNA sequence: TGTGCCAGCAGTTTATCGGGGGTCCAGCGGGAGGTCCCCTACGAGCAGTACTTC. Its translation: CASSLSGVQREVPYEQYF.

Regarding this clonotype: The junction departs from the called germline gene at one end, perhaps through a read error. This chain links TRBV7-7 with TRBJ2-3; D ambiguous. CDR3 length: 13 amino acids. Germline CDR1 is SSHAT and CDR2 is FNYEAQ (reference sequence). DNA of the CDR3: TGTGCTAGCAGCTCCGGACCCGACAATACGCAGTATTTT. Its translation: CASSSGPDNTQYF.

There are many counts of this clonotype. The genes are TRBV9 and TRBJ2-7; TRBD1 matches 9 bases. The J segment lost 3 bases and the V segment lost 4 bases, leaving 11 bases of the junction unmatched. Germline CDR1 is SGDLS and CDR2 is YYNGEE. The CDR3 runs 16 residues. The CDR3 DNA reads as TGTGCCAGCAGCCTAACCGGGACAGGGTATGGCTACGAGCAGTACTTC. Translating it yields CASSLTGTGYGYEQYF.